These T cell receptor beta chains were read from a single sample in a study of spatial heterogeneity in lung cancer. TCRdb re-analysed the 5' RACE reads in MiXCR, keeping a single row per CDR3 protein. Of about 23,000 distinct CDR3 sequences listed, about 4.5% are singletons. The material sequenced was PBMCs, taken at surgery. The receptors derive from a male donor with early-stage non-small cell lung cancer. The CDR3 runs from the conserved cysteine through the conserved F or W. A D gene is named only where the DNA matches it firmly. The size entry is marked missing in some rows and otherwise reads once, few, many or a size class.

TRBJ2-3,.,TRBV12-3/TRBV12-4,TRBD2,TGTGCCAGCAGCCGGACTAGCTCTAGCACAGATACGCAGTATTTT,CASSRTSSSTDTQYF
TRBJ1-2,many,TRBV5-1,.,TGCGCCAGCAGGTCCGGGGGGCCTGGCTATGGCTACACCTTC,CASRSGGPGYGYTF
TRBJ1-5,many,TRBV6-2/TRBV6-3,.,TGTGCCAGCAGTTCTCAAAGGGATCAGCCCCAGCATTTT,CASSSQRDQPQHF
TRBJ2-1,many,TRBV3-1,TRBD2,TGTGCCAGCAGCCGAGGGACTAGCGGAAATGAGCAGTTCTTC,CASSRGTSGNEQFF
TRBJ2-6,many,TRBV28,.,TGTGCCAGCAGCCTCCGAGGGGCCAACGTCCTGACTTTC,CASSLRGANVLTF
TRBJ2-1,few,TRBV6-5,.,TGTGCCAGCAGTTACTCGAGGTCATTTGATCACTACAATGAGCAGTTCTTC,CASSYSRSFDHYNEQFF
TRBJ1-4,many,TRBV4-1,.,TGCGCCAGCAGCCAATACGCGTTTACTGCAACTAATGAAAAACTGTTTTTT,CASSQYAFTATNEKLFF
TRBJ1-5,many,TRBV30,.,TGTGCCTGGAGCCGGGACAATAATCAGCCCCAGCATTTT,CAWSRDNNQPQHF
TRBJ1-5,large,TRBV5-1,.,TGCGCCAGCAGCTTGGGGACCCAAAGCAATCAGCCCCAGCATTTT,CASSLGTQSNQPQHF
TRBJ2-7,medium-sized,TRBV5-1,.,TGCGCCAGCAGCTTGGGTCAGGACTTCTCCTACGAGCAGTACTTC,CASSLGQDFSYEQYF
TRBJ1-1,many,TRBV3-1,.,TGTGCCAGCAGCCAGTGGGATGACAGGAACACTGAAGCTTTCTTT,CASSQWDDRNTEAFF
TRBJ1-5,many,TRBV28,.,TGTGCCAGCAGTTTCGGGAGGGGTGAGAGTCAGCCCCAGCATTTT,CASSFGRGESQPQHF
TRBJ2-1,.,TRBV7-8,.,TGTGCCAGCAGCTTTAGTACGGTCTCTAATGAGCAGTTCTTC,CASSFSTVSNEQFF
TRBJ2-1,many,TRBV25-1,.,TGTGCCAGCAGTGAAGCCCAGCGGGATGAGCAGTTCTTC,CASSEAQRDEQFF
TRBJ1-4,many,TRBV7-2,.,TGTGCCAGCAGCCAGGACCGCCGCAGGCTGTTTTTT,CASSQDRRRLFF
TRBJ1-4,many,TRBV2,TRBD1,TGTGCCAGCAGCCAAAGGGGACAGTATAATGAAAAACTGTTTTTT,CASSQRGQYNEKLFF
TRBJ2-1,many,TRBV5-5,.,TGTGCCAGCAGTCTCCCTCCAGCCTACAATGAGCAGTTCTTC,CASSLPPAYNEQFF
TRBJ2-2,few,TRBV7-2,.,TGTGCCAGCAGCTCACAGGGACTTCCGAACACCGGGGAGCTGTTTTTT,CASSSQGLPNTGELFF
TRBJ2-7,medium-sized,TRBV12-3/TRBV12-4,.,TGTGCCAGCAGATCCGCGATAACGTCCCCCTACGAGCAGTACTTC,CASRSAITSPYEQYF
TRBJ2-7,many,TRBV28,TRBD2,TGTGCCAGCAGTTTTTCCGGGACTAGCGGGCCGTCCTACGAGCAGTACTTC,CASSFSGTSGPSYEQYF
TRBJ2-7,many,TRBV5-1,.,TGCGCCAGCAGCTTGGCGGACGGGCCCTACGAGCAGTACTTC,CASSLADGPYEQYF
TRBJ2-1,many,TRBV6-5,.,TGTGCCAGCAGTTACGAGGGGAGCTCCTACAATGAGCAGTTCTTC,CASSYEGSSYNEQFF
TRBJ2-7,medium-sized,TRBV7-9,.,TGTGCCAGCAGCACCACCTACGAGCAGTACTTC,CASSTTYEQYF
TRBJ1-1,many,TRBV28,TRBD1,TGTGCCAGCAGGCCCTACCAGGGGGTAGGCACTGAAGCTTTCTTT,CASRPYQGVGTEAFF
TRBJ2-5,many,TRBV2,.,TGTGCCAGCCGTGCAGGGGTAGGGGAGACCCAGTACTTC,CASRAGVGETQYF
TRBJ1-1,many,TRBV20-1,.,TGCAGTGCTAGAGCCCAGAGGGCAGGATCGAACACTGAAGCTTTCTTT,CSARAQRAGSNTEAFF
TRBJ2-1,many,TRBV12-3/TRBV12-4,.,TGTGCCAGCGACAGCCCAGGGGATGAGCAGTTCTTC,CASDSPGDEQFF
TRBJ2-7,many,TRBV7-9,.,TGTGCCAGCAGCCAGATTGGTGGCGCGGATTCTTACGAGCAGTACTTC,CASSQIGGADSYEQYF
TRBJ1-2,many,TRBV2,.,TGTGCCAGCAGCCCCATTCTTAACTATGGCTACACCTTC,CASSPILNYGYTF
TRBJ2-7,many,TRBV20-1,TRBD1,TGCAGTGCTAGGGCCGGGACAGACTACGAGCAGTACTTC,CSARAGTDYEQYF
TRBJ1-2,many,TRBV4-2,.,TGTGCCAGCAGCCAAGAATCAGGGGATGGCTACACCTTC,CASSQESGDGYTF
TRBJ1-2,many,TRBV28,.,TGTGCCAGCAGTTCCCACAGAGTAGATTGGGATGGCTACACCTTC,CASSSHRVDWDGYTF
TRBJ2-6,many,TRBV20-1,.,TGCAGTGCTAGAAGAGAGTGGGGTAGCGGCAGTGGGGCCAACGTCCTGACTTTC,CSARREWGSGSGANVLTF